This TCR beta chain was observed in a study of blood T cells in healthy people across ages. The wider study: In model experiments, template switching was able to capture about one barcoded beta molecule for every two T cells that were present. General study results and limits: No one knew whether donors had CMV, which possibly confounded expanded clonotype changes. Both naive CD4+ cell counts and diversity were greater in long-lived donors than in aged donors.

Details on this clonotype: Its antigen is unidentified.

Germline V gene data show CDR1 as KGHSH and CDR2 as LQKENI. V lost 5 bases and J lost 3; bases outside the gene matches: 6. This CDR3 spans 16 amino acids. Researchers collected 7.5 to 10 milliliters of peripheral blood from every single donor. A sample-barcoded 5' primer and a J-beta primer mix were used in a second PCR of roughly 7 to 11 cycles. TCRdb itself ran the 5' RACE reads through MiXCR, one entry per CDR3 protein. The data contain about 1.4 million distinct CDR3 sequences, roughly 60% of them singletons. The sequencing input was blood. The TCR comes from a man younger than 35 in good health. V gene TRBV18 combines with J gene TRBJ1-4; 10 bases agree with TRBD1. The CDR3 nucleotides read TGTGCCAGCTCAACGACAGGGGGCGGATCTAATGAAAAACTGTTTTTT. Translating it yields CASSTTGGGSNEKLFF.